The rows below give T cell receptor beta chains drawn from one sample of a study of breast tumors, draining lymph nodes, adjacent tissues. TCRdb analysed the multiplex PCR reads with MiXCR anew, one entry per CDR3 protein. The table includes 190,000 or so distinct CDR3 sequences, around a third detected once. The specimen was axillary lymph node tissue. The receptors originated from a female donor with breast cancer. Some clones in this sample may be carry-over from other donors' samples. CDR3s include the opening cysteine and the closing phenylalanine or tryptophan. The D gene is left open where the match is weak. Size is stated for part of the rows, as once, few or many counts, or as a class when the clone is expanded.

d_call | j_call | v_call | clone_size | cdr3_nt | cdr3_aa
NA | TRBJ2-3 | TRBV7-8 | NA | TGTGCCAGCAGCTTATCGGGGATGGGCACAGATACGCAGTATTTT | CASSLSGMGTDTQYF
NA | TRBJ1-1 | TRBV20-1 | NA | TGCAGTGCTAGAGATCAGGGAGAAGCTTTCTTT | CSARDQGEAFF
NA | TRBJ1-3 | TRBV29-1 | many | TGCAGCGTCCGTGACGGCTACTCTGGAAACACCATATATTTT | CSVRDGYSGNTIYF
TRBD1 | TRBJ1-5 | TRBV5-6 | few | TGTGCCAGCAGCATCACAGGGGCCTTTAGCAATCAGCCCCAGCATTTT | CASSITGAFSNQPQHF
TRBD2 | TRBJ2-1 | TRBV3-1 | many | TGTGCCAGCAGCCAAGAGACTAGCGGGAGTAATGAGCAGTTCTTC | CASSQETSGSNEQFF
NA | TRBJ2-5 | TRBV7-6 | many | TGTGCCAGCAGCTTGGGTCTGAGACAAGAGACCCAGTACTTC | CASSLGLRQETQYF
NA | TRBJ2-1 | TRBV20-1 | NA | TGCAGTGCCTCCTCGGACGGTACCTACAATGACCAGTTCTTC | CSASSDGTYNDQFF
TRBD2 | TRBJ2-3 | TRBV5-1 | NA | TGCGCCAGCAGCTTGAAGGGACTAGCGGGAGGAGGCACAGATACGCAGTATTTT | CASSLKGLAGGGTDTQYF
NA | TRBJ1-2 | TRBV3-1 | many | TGTGCCAGCAGCCAGAGGGACCGAGCTAACTATGGCTACACCTTC | CASSQRDRANYGYTF
NA | TRBJ1-5 | TRBV29-1 | NA | NA | CSVDDGAAWLHLRFGDQPQHF
NA | TRBJ2-2 | TRBV27 | NA | TGTGCCAGCAGTTTACGGGGTTTCCCCACCGGGGAGCTGTTTTTT | CASSLRGFPTGELFF
NA | TRBJ2-7 | TRBV7-3 | many | TGTGCCAGCAGATGGCGTATTGAGGGGGAGCAGTACTTC | CASRWRIEGEQYF
TRBD2 | TRBJ2-3 | TRBV4-3 | once | TGCGCCAGCAGCCAAGATCGGGTTGCGGGGGGGCTCAGCACAGATACGCAGTATTTT | CASSQDRVAGGLSTDTQYF
NA | TRBJ1-2 | TRBV14 | NA | TGTGCCAGCAGCCAAGGACGGATTTTCTATGGCTACACCTTC | CASSQGRIFYGYTF
TRBD1 | TRBJ1-4 | TRBV30 | few | TGTGCCTCGTCCAATAATCAGGGGGCGCCAGTTAATGAAAAACTGTTTTTT | CASSNNQGAPVNEKLFF
TRBD2 | TRBJ2-3 | TRBV11-3 | many | TGTGCCAGCAGCTTAGATCTCGCGGGGGGCACAGATACGCAGTATTTT | CASSLDLAGGTDTQYF
NA | TRBJ1-3 | TRBV28 | NA | TGTGCCGGCACCGGGCCCCCAGAGGGTGGAAACACCATATATTTT | CAGTGPPEGGNTIYF
NA | TRBJ2-2 | TRBV12-3/TRBV12-4 | many | TGTGCCAGCAGTTTAGGTGGGGGCTTCACCGGGGAGCTGTTTTTT | CASSLGGGFTGELFF
NA | TRBJ1-6 | TRBV20-1 | NA | TGCAGTGCTAGGGCAGGGAATTCACCCCTCCACTTT | CSARAGNSPLHF
TRBD1 | TRBJ1-2 | TRBV20-1 | many | TGCAGTGCCAAACCAGGGACAGGGAGCTATGGCTACACCTTC | CSAKPGTGSYGYTF
NA | TRBJ1-4 | TRBV15 | many | TGTGCCACTCGGGAGGCCGGGGCAACTAATGAAAAACTGTTTTTT | CATREAGATNEKLFF
TRBD2 | TRBJ2-3 | TRBV7-2 | many | TGTGCCAGCAGCTCCTGGACTAGAACAGATACGCAGTATTTT | CASSSWTRTDTQYF
TRBD1 | TRBJ2-7 | TRBV7-8 | many | TGTGCCAGCAGCTTAGTTTCCGGGGGACAGGGAAGTGTCGAGCAGTACTTC | CASSLVSGGQGSVEQYF
TRBD1 | TRBJ2-6 | TRBV9 | NA | TGTGCCAGCAGCGGAGGGACAGGGGGCAACGTCCTGACTTTC | CASSGGTGGNVLTF
NA | TRBJ2-7 | TRBV2 | once | TGTGCCAGCAGTGAAGAGACCGGGGAGCAGTACTTC | CASSEETGEQYF
NA | TRBJ1-4 | TRBV30 | many | TGTGCTTTGGACACAACTAATGAAAAACTGTTTTTT | CALDTTNEKLFF
TRBD2 | TRBJ2-5 | TRBV7-8 | many | TGTGCCAGCAGCTTAGATGCGCCGCACACTAGCGGGGGGGAAGAGACCCAGTACTTC | CASSLDAPHTSGGEETQYF
NA | TRBJ1-5 | TRBV19 | many | TGTGCCAGTAGTACCCCGGGAGTGGATAGCAATCAGCCCCAGCATTTT | CASSTPGVDSNQPQHF
TRBD2 | TRBJ2-3 | TRBV6-5 | many | TGTGCCAGCAGTTACTCGGGGACTAGCGTAGATACGCAGTATTTT | CASSYSGTSVDTQYF
TRBD2 | TRBJ2-3 | TRBV9 | many | TGTGCCAGCAGCGTAGAGTGGGGAGGGCAGGGTACGCAGTATTTT | CASSVEWGGQGTQYF
NA | TRBJ2-7 | TRBV18 | many | TGTGCCAGCTCACCTAGGACGGAGTACGAGCAGTACTTC | CASSPRTEYEQYF
TRBD1 | TRBJ2-1 | TRBV6-1 | NA | TGTGCCAGCACCCGAGGGGGCCAATACAATGAGCAGTTCTTC | CASTRGGQYNEQFF
TRBD1 | TRBJ1-6 | TRBV6-6 | NA | TGTGCCAGCAGTCCGGGACAGGGCAAATCACCCCTCCACTTT | CASSPGQGKSPLHF
TRBD2 | TRBJ2-1 | TRBV6-6 | NA | TGTGCCAGCAGGGAAGCTAGCGGGGGGGTAAATGGGCAGTTCTTC | CASREASGGVNGQFF
NA | TRBJ1-4 | TRBV14 | NA | TGTGCCAGCAGCCAAGTGGGCCTGACTGGTGAAAAACTGTTTTTT | CASSQVGLTGEKLFF
NA | TRBJ1-1 | TRBV29-1 | NA | TGCAGCGTTCGTGGATACGGAAACACTGAAGCTTTCTTT | CSVRGYGNTEAFF
TRBD2 | TRBJ2-3 | TRBV11-2 | many | TGTGCCAGCAGCTTCACGTTCCTAGCGGGAGAAACGCAGTATTTT | CASSFTFLAGETQYF
TRBD1 | TRBJ1-1 | TRBV11-2 | few | TGTGCCAGCAGGACAGGGGGCTATAACACTGAAGCTTTCTTT | CASRTGGYNTEAFF
TRBD1 | TRBJ1-2 | TRBV20-1 | many | TGCAGTGCTAACCCGGGACAGGACGGGGATGGCTACACCTTC | CSANPGQDGDGYTF
TRBD2 | TRBJ2-7 | TRBV7-9 | many | TGTGCCAGCAGCCGTGGGAGGGACTACGAGCAGTACTTC | CASSRGRDYEQYF
NA | TRBJ1-5 | TRBV30 | many | TGTGCCTGGAGGGGACCACCGGGGGGTCAGCCCCAGCATTTT | CAWRGPPGGQPQHF
TRBD2 | TRBJ2-1 | TRBV9 | once | TGTGCCTGCAGCGTAGGACTAGAGGGAGCTCGGGCCTACAATGAGCAGTTCTTC | CACSVGLEGARAYNEQFF
NA | TRBJ2-2 | TRBV19 | many | TGTGCCAGTAGTGGGGGGTATGTAACCGGGGAGCTGTTTTTT | CASSGGYVTGELFF
NA | TRBJ2-3 | TRBV20-1 | many | TGCAGTGCGGCTTGGGATGAAAGCACAGATACGCAGTATTTT | CSAAWDESTDTQYF
NA | TRBJ2-5 | TRBV20-1 | NA | TGCAGTGCTAGAGATATCGGAACCTCTAGCACAGAGACCCGGTACTTC | CSARDIGTSSTETRYF
NA | TRBJ2-1 | TRBV11-2 | many | TGTGCCAGCAGCTTAGCTCAGATAAACAATGAGCAGTTCTTC | CASSLAQINNEQFF
NA | TRBJ2-6 | TRBV7-3 | many | TGTGCCTCGGCGGGCTCTGGGGCCAACGTCCTGACTTTC | CASAGSGANVLTF
NA | TRBJ1-4 | TRBV2 | NA | TGTGCCAGCAGTGACGAAAGGGTTGGTGAAAAACTGTTTTTT | CASSDERVGEKLFF
NA | TRBJ1-1 | TRBV9 | few | TGTGCCAGCAGTGCCGGACAGAACACTGAAGCTTTCTTT | CASSAGQNTEAFF
NA | TRBJ2-5 | TRBV5-6 | many | TGTGCCAGCAGCTTGGCCGGGCTACCACAGGAGACCCAGTACTTC | CASSLAGLPQETQYF
NA | TRBJ1-1 | TRBV5-1 | NA | TGCGCCAGCAGATCGGGGAACACTGAAGCTTTCTTT | CASRSGNTEAFF
NA | TRBJ1-6 | TRBV20-1 | many | TGCAGTGCTTCTCTAGACCAGTGGTCACCCCTCCACTTT | CSASLDQWSPLHF
TRBD1 | TRBJ2-5 | TRBV18 | many | TGTGCCACCGCACAGGGGGTGGAGGAGACCCAGTACTTC | CATAQGVEETQYF
NA | TRBJ2-6 | TRBV20-1 | NA | TGCAGTGCTCGGCCTTCCGGGGCCAACGTCCTGACTTTC | CSARPSGANVLTF
NA | TRBJ2-7 | TRBV6-2/TRBV6-3 | many | TGTGCCAGCAGCCCCCAGGCCCTGGAGCAGTACTTC | CASSPQALEQYF
TRBD2 | TRBJ2-3 | TRBV7-2 | once | TGTGCCAGCAGCTTAAGGCGGGAGAGTCCAGATACGCAGTATTTC | CASSLRRESPDTQYF
NA | TRBJ1-3 | TRBV18 | many | TGTGCCAGCTCAGAAGACAGGCGGACTGGAAACACCATATATTTT | CASSEDRRTGNTIYF
TRBD1 | TRBJ1-5 | TRBV6-1 | NA | TGTGCCAGCAGCCCCGGGACAGGGGCTGTTCAGCCCCAGCATTTT | CASSPGTGAVQPQHF
TRBD1 | TRBJ1-1 | TRBV30 | once | TGTGCCTGGGGGCATACAGGGGGCGCCTCTGCTGAAGCTTTCTTT | CAWGHTGGASAEAFF
NA | TRBJ1-1 | TRBV7-6 | few | TGTGCCAGCAGTATCGCGGGGGGCACTGAAGCTTTCTTT | CASSIAGGTEAFF